This T cell receptor (beta chain) was observed in a study of cytomegalovirus exposure and HLA in healthy donors. Study-wide findings and caveats: Indistinguishable V segments such as TRBV6-2 and TRBV6-3 were excluded. Overall, approximately 150 TCR beta chains were annotated as cytomegalovirus-associated. Most TCR beta V segments were productive about 90% or about 30% of the time in an earlier analysis.

These donors, healthy bone marrow donors, were studied. This clone was picked up a small number of times. What it binds is not known. Trimming took 4 bases from V and 6 from J; bases not matched to a gene: 14. Germline-derived CDR1 and CDR2 are SGDLS and YYNGEE. CDR3 length: 16 residues. The PCR ran on 60 Vbeta and 13 Jbeta primers. The repertoire was sequenced with immunoSEQ multiplex PCR; TCRdb's copy has only in-frame clones and lacks some. In the table there are approximately 77,000 clones, approximately 70% of which are singletons. What was sequenced was PBMCs. The source is a man between 60 and 75 years old in good health and CMV-seropositive. The chain has TRBV9 and TRBJ2-3; 7 bases match TRBD2. For the CDR3, the DNA is TGTGCCAGCAGCCCTACTCCAGGCGGGGGAATCGATACGCAGTATTTT. Residues: CASSPTPGGGIDTQYF.